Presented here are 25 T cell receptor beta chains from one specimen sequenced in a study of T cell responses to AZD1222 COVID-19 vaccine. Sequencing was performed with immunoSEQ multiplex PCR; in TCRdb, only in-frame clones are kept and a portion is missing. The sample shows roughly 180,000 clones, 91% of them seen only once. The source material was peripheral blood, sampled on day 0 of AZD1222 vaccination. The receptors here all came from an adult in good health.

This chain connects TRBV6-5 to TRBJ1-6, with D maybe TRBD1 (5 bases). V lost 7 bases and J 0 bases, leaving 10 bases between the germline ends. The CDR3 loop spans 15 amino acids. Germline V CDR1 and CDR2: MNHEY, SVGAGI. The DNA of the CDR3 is TGTGCCAGCACTCAGACAGACTCCTATAATTCACCCCTCCACTTT. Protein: CASTQTDSYNSPLHF.

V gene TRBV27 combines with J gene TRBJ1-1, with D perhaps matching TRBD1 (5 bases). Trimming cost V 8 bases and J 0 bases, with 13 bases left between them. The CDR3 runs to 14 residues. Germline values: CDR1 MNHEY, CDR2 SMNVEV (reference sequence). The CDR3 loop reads CASHSTTVNTEAFF. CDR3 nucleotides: TGTGCCAGCCATTCGACGACAGTGAACACTGAAGCTTTCTTT.

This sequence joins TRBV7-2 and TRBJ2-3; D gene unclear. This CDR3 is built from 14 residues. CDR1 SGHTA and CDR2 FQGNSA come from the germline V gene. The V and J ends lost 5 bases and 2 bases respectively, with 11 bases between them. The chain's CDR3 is CASSPSRPTDTQYF. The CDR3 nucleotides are TGTGCCAGCAGCCCCTCCCGACCCACAGATACGCAGTATTTT.

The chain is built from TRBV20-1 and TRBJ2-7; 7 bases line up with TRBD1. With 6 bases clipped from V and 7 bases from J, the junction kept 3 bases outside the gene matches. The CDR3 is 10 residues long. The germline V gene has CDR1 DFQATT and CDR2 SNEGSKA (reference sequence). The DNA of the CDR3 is TGCAGTGCAAGGGGGCAGGAGCAGTACTTC. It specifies CSARGQEQYF.

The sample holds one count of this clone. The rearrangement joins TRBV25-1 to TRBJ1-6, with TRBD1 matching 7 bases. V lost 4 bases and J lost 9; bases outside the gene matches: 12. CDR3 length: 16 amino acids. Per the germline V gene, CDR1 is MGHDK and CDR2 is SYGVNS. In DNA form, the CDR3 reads TGTGCCAGCAGTGCCAGCCGGGACAGCATAAGTTCACCCCTCCACTTT. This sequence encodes CASSASRDSISSPLHF.

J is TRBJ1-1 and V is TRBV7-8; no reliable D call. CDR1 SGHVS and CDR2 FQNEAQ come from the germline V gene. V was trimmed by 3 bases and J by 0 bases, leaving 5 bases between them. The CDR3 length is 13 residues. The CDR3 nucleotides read TGTGCCAGCAGCTTTTTTATGAACACTGAAGCTTTCTTT. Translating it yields CASSFFMNTEAFF. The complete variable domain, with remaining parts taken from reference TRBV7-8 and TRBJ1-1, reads GAGVSQSPRYKVAKRGQDVALRCDPISGHVSLFWYQQALGQGPEFLTYFQNEAQLDKSGLPSDRFFAERPEGSVSTLKIQRTQQEDSAVYLCASSFFMNTEAFFGQGTRLTVV.

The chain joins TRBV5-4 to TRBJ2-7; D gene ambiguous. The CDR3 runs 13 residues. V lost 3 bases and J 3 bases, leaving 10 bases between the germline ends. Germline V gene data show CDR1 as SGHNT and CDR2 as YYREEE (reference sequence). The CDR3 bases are TGTGCCAGCAGCTCCCACAGCAGCTACGAGCAGTACTTC. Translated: CASSSHSSYEQYF.

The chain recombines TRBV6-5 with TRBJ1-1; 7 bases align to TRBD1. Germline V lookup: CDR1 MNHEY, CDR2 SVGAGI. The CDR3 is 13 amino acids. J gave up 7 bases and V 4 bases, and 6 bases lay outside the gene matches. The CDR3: CASSSQDRSEAFF. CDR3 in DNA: TGTGCCAGCAGTTCCCAGGACAGGAGTGAAGCTTTCTTT.

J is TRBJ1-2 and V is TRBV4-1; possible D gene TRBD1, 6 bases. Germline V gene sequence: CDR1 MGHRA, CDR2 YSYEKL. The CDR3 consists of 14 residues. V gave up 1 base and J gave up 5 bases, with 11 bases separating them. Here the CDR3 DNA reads TGCGCCAGCAGCCAAGTTTCAGGGGAGTATGGCTACACCTTC. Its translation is CASSQVSGEYGYTF.

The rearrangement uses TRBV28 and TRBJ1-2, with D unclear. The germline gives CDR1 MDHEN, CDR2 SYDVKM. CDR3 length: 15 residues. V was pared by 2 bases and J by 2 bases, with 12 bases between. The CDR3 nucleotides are TGTGCCAGCAGTTTAGCCCCCGGGCAGAACTATGGCTACACCTTC. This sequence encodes CASSLAPGQNYGYTF.

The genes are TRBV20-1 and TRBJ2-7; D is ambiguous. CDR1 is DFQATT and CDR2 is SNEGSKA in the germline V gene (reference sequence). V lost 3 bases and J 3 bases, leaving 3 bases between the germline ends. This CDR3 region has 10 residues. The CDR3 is CSARNYEQYF. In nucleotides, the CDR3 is TGCAGTGCTAGGAACTACGAGCAGTACTTC.

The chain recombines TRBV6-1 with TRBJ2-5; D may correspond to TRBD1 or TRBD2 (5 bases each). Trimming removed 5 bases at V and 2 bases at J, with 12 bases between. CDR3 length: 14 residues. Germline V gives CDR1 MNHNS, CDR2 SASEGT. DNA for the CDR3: TGTGCCAGCAGTACCGGGACGGTACAAGAGACCCAGTACTTC. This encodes CASSTGTVQETQYF.

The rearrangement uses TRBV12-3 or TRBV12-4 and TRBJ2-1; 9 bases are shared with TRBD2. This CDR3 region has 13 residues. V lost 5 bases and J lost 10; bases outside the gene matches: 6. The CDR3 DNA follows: TGTGCCAGCAGTGCCAGCGGGGGGAACGAGCAGTTCTTC. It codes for CASSASGGNEQFF.

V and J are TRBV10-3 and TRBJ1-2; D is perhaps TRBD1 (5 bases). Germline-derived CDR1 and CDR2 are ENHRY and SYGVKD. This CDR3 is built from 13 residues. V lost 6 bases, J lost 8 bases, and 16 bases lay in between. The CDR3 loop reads CAISQGWGYGYTF. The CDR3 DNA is TGTGCCATCAGCCAGGGTTGGGGCTACGGCTACACCTTC.

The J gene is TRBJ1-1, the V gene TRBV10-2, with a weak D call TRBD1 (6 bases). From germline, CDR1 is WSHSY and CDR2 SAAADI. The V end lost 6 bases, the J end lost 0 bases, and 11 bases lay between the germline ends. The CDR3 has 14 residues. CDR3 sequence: CASRLGGLNTEAFF. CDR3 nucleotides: TGCGCCAGCAGACTTGGGGGGCTGAACACTGAAGCTTTCTTT.

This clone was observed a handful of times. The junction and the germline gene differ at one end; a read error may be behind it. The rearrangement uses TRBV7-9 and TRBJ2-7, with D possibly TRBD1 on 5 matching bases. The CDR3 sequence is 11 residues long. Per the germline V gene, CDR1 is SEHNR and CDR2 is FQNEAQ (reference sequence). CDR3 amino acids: CASSLVRVLDF. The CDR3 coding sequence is TGTGCCAGCAGCTTGGTCAGGGTGTTGGACTTC.

In nucleotides, the CDR3 is TGTGCCAGCAGTTTAGGGGCCTGGGATGAGCAGTTCTTC. Translated, it gives CASSLGAWDEQFF. V and J are TRBV27 and TRBJ2-1, with D possibly matching TRBD1 (5 bases). Trimming shortened V by 2 bases and J by 8 bases, and 10 bases separated the two germline ends. The CDR3 sequence is 13 residues long. From germline, CDR1 is MNHEY and CDR2 SMNVEV (reference sequence).

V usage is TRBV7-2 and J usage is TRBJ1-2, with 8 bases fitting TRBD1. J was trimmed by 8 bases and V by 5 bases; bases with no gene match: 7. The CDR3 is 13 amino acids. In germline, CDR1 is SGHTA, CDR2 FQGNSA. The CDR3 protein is CASSQDRARGYTF. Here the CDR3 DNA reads TGTGCCAGCAGCCAGGACAGGGCGAGGGGCTACACCTTC.

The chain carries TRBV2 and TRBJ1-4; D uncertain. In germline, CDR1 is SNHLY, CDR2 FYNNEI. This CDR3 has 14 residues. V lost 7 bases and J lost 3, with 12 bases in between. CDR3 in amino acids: CASNYVGSNEKLFF. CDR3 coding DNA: TGTGCCAGCAATTACGTGGGGTCTAATGAAAAACTGTTTTTT.

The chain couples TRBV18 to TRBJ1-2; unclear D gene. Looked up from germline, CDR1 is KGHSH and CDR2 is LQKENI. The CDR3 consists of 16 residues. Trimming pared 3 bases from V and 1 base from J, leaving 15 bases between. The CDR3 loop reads CASSPIERPHNYGYTF. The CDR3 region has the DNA TGTGCCAGCTCACCCATTGAAAGGCCCCATAACTATGGCTACACCTTC.

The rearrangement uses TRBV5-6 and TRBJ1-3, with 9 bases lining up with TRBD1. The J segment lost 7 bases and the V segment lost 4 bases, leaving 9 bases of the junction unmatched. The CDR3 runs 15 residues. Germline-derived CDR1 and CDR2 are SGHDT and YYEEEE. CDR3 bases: TGTGCCAGCAGCATTCCGGGACAGGGCCTCAACACCATATATTTT. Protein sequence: CASSIPGQGLNTIYF.

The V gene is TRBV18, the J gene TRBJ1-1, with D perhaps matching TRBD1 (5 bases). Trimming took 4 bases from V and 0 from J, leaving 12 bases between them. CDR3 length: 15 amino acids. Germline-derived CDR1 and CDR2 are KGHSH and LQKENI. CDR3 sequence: CASSQSTAMNTEAFF. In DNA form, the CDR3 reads TGTGCCAGCTCACAATCGACAGCGATGAACACTGAAGCTTTCTTT.

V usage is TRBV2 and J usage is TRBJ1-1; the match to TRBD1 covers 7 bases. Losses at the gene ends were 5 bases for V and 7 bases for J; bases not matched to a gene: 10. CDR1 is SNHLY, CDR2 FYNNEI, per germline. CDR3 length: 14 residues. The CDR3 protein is CASSPDRVGGEAFF. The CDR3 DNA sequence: TGTGCCAGCAGTCCTGACAGGGTAGGGGGTGAAGCTTTCTTT.

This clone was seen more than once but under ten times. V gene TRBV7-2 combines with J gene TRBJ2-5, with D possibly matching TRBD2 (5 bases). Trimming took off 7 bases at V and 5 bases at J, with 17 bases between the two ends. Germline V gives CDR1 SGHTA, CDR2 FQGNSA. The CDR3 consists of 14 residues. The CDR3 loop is CASKPDSSRETQYF. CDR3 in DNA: TGTGCCAGCAAACCGGACTCTAGCAGGGAGACCCAGTACTTC.

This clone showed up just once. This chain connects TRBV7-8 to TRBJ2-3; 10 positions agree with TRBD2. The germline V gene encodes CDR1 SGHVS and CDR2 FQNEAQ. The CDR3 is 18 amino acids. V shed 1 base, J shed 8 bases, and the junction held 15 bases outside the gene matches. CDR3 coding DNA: TGTGCCAGCAGCTTAGAAGCAGCTGGTGTAGCGGGGGGTCGTACGCAGTATTTT. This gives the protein CASSLEAAGVAGGRTQYF.